What follows is one T cell receptor beta chain and its context. Its target is unknown. Systemic immunosuppression or a history of autoimmune disease excluded patients. The data derive from a study of OX40 agonist ivuxolimab in advanced cancers. Generated by immunoSEQ multiplex PCR, the TCRdb table keeps only in-frame clones and is missing some. There are tens of thousands of clones in the sample; just over 85% occur only once, and approximately 6.5% lies in the top ten. Study outcomes and limitations: Normalized T-cell clonal expansion was also low in some nonresponders.

This TCR was sampled from an adult with an advanced solid tumor such as melanoma, head and neck, liver or kidney cancer. The sample here was CD4+ or CD8+ T cells sorted from blood, taken in a trial of the OX40 agonist ivuxolimab.

In nucleotides, the CDR3 is TGCGCCAGCAGCTTGGGGGGAATCTCCTACGAGCAGTACTTC. It translates to CASSLGGISYEQYF. This chain uses TRBV5-1 with TRBJ2-7; D uncertain. V dropped 0 bases and J dropped 0 bases, with 7 bases sitting between them. The CDR3 is 14 amino acids. CDR1 is SGHRS and CDR2 is YFSETQ in the germline V gene.